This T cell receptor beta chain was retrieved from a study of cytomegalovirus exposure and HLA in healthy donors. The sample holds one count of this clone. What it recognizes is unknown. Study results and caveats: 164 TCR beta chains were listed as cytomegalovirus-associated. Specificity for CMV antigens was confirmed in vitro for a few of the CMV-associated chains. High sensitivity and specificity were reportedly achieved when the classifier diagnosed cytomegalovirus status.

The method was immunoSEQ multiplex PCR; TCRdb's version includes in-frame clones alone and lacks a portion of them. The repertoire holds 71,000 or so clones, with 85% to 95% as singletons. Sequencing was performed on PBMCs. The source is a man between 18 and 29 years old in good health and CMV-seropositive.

The CDR3: CASRIQAGAQETQYF. CDR3 in DNA: TGTGCCAGCAGAATTCAAGCGGGGGCCCAAGAGACCCAGTACTTC. The chain recombines TRBV5-4 with TRBJ2-5; 8 nucleotides line up with TRBD2. CDR1 and CDR2 from the germline V gene are SGHNT and YYREEE (reference sequence). V shed 5 bases, J shed 1 base, and the junction held 7 bases outside the gene matches. This CDR3 region has 15 residues.